This entry is about one TCR beta chain. Its antigen is still unknown. Unique-molecular-identifier-tagged TCR beta cDNA libraries were used. Input amounts of about 0.85 to 11 million T cells were used. These gave approximately 500,000 cDNA molecules, so each molecule approximated one T cell. Each CDR3 protein is one row after TCRdb ran MiXCR on the PCR reads. The table has roughly 650,000 distinct CDR3 sequences, more than 50% seen once. This entry comes from a study of post-analysis software for immune sequencing data. The study's findings and limits: Relative to controls, patients had several TRBV segments at higher frequency, with TRBV5-6, TRBV5-1 and TRBV20-1 among these.

Trimming left V 5 bases short and J 0 bases short, with 11 bases between. The V gene's germline CDR1 is SGHVS and CDR2 FQNEAQ. The CDR3 sequence is 15 residues long. This chain uses TRBV7-8 with TRBJ2-1; TRBD1 might be the D (6 bases). The source material was blood. The source of this sequence is a girl aged 2-10 years with multiple sclerosis. Here the CDR3 DNA reads TGTGCCAGCAGCCCCAGACAGGTCTCCTACAATGAGCAGTTCTTC. This codes for CASSPRQVSYNEQFF.